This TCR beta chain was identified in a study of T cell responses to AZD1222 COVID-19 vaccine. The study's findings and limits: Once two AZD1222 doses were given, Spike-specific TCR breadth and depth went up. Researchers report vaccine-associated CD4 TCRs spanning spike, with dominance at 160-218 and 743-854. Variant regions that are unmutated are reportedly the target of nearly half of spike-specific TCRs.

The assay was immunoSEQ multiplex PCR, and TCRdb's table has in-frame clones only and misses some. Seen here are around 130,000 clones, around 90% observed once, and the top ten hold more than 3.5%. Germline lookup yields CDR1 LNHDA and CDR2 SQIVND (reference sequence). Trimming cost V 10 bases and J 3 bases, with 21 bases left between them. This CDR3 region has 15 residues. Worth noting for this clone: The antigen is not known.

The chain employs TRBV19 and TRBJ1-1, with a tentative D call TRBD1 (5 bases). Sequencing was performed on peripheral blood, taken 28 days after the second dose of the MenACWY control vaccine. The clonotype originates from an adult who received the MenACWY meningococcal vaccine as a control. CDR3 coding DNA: TGTGCCACTAGATCCCCAGATGGGGGTTACACTGAAGCTTTCTTT. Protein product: CATRSPDGGYTEAFF.